The sequence of this T cell receptor (beta chain) was determined in a study of cytomegalovirus exposure and HLA in healthy donors. Nominally healthy donors were sampled, though unrecorded immune exposures were likely. Amplification used 60 Vbeta primers and 13 Jbeta primers. Repertoires were generated with immunoSEQ multiplex PCR, while TCRdb's copy carries only in-frame clones and drops some. The sample holds 90,000 to 120,000 clones, under 80% seen once. In regard to this clone: The target antigen is unknown.

Notes on the study in general: TCR association rates varied by HLA locus in a later analysis, with DRB1 highest and HLA-C lowest. Despite most TCR sequences being rare, some public TCRs occurred in many donors.

The CDR3 extends over 14 amino acids. Germline V gene sequence: CDR1 MNHEY, CDR2 SVGAGI. The V and J ends lost 6 bases and 7 bases, in that order; junction bases with no gene match: 7. Specimen: PBMCs. The receptor was isolated from a woman aged 40-49 years in good health and CMV-seropositive. The gene calls are TRBV6-5 and TRBJ1-2; TRBD1 matches at 11 bases. The CDR3 sequence is CASSFGQGASGYTF. The DNA of the CDR3 is TGTGCCAGCAGCTTCGGACAGGGGGCGTCTGGCTACACCTTC.